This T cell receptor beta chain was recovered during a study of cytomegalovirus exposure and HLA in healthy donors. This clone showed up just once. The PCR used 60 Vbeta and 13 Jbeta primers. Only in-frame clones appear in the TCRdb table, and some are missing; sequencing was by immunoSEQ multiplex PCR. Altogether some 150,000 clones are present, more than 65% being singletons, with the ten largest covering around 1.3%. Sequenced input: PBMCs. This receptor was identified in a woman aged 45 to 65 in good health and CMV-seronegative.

CDR3 sequence (DNA): TGTGCCAGCAGCGGACTAGCGGGAGAGGGTGAGCAGTTCTTC. Its translation is CASSGLAGEGEQFF. The chain uses TRBV9 and TRBJ2-1; 12 positions agree with TRBD2. Germline V CDR1 and CDR2: SGDLS, YYNGEE. This CDR3 has 14 amino acids. After removal of 3 bases from V and 9 bases from J, the junction contained 4 bases not matched to a gene.